A single sample is the source of the 20 T cell receptor beta chains below, sequenced in a study of blood T cell repertoires in COVID-19. Sequenced by immunoSEQ multiplex PCR; TCRdb stores in-frame clones only, minus some. The sample contains 390,000 or so clones, roughly 80% of which appear only once. Sequencing used PBMCs or T cells enriched from blood (not recorded which). Source of these receptors: a woman in her forties or fifties who had recovered from COVID-19.

The V and J genes are TRBV7-9 and TRBJ1-1; 8 positions match TRBD1. The V gene end was trimmed by 0 bases and the J gene end by 4 bases; junction bases not matched to a gene: 13. The CDR3 spans 18 residues. Germline V gene data show CDR1 as SEHNR and CDR2 as FQNEAQ (reference sequence). Here the CDR3 reads CASSLAQVGQGAGTEAFF. The DNA of the CDR3 is TGTGCCAGCAGCTTAGCTCAGGTTGGGCAGGGGGCCGGCACTGAAGCTTTCTTT.

The rearrangement uses TRBV29-1 and TRBJ1-1; TRBD1 might be the D (5 bases). The CDR3 is 12 amino acids. Trimming removed 6 bases from V and 10 bases from J, with 18 bases in between. Germline V CDR1 and CDR2: SQVTM, ANQGSEA. The CDR3 DNA is TGCAGCGTCGTCGGGCAGGGAGGCGGAGCTTTCTTT. This codes for CSVVGQGGGAFF.

The chain couples TRBV6-6 to TRBJ1-6; 9 bases match TRBD1. The CDR3 is 15 amino acids. CDR1 and CDR2 (germline): MNHNY, SVGAGI (reference sequence). Trimming cost V 7 bases and J 7 bases; bases outside gene matches: 8. DNA of the CDR3: TGTGCCAGCACGAACCGGGACAGGGTAAATTCACCCCTCCACTTT. This translates into CASTNRDRVNSPLHF.

The chain has TRBV7-3 and TRBJ1-6; possibly TRBD1 for D (5 bases). V lost 3 bases to trimming and J lost 9 bases, with 12 bases between them. The CDR3 contains 14 residues. Germline CDR1 SGHTA, CDR2 FQGTGA. CDR3 DNA sequence: TGTGCCAGCAGCTTGGGGGGTTGGAGTTCACCCCTCCACTTT. Amino acid sequence: CASSLGGWSSPLHF.

V and J are TRBV7-9 and TRBJ2-7; D not resolved. From germline, CDR1 is SEHNR and CDR2 FQNEAQ (reference sequence). The CDR3 has 16 residues. Trimming removed 3 bases at V and 1 base at J, with 16 bases between. CDR3 nucleotide sequence: TGTGCCAGCAGCTTCGCCCTCGGTGCTTCTTCCTACGAGCAGTACTTC. It encodes CASSFALGASSYEQYF.

The chain couples TRBV4-2 to TRBJ1-3, with a tentative D call TRBD1 (6 bases). The length of the CDR3 is 15 residues. Trimming removed 3 bases from V and 4 bases from J, with 13 bases in between. Germline V gives CDR1 LGHNA, CDR2 YNFKEQ. The CDR3 coding sequence is TGTGCCAGCAGCCAGCCGGGGGGCACGGGAAACACCATATATTTT. This encodes CASSQPGGTGNTIYF.

The chain uses TRBV18 and TRBJ1-2; 9 bases are shared with TRBD1. This CDR3 comprises 18 residues. The germline CDR1 and CDR2 sequences are KGHSH and LQKENI. Trimming removed 5 bases from V and 6 bases from J; junction bases left unmatched: 19. This CDR3 reads CASSLASPGQGLSNGYTF. CDR3 DNA sequence: TGTGCCAGCTCATTAGCTTCACCGGGACAGGGATTGTCGAATGGCTACACCTTC.

As for this clone: Germline is not matched at one junction end, which may reflect a read error. The rearrangement uses TRBV10-3 and TRBJ1-5; D gene unclear. This CDR3 is 10 amino acids long. The germline CDR1 and CDR2 sequences are ENHRY and SYGVKD. CDR3 nucleotide sequence: TGTGCCATCAGCAGTCAGCCCCAGCATTTT. Translating gives CAISSQPQHF.

The rearrangement joins TRBV4-1 to TRBJ2-3; D may be TRBD2 (6 bases). This CDR3 comprises 17 residues. Germline values: CDR1 MGHRA, CDR2 YSYEKL. The V gene lost 4 bases and the J gene lost 0 bases, with 17 bases spanning the gap. The DNA for the CDR3 is TGCGCCAGCAGCCTGACCAAAGCGGGTACTAGCACAGATACGCAGTATTTT. It encodes CASSLTKAGTSTDTQYF.

The J gene is TRBJ2-7, the V gene TRBV12-3 or TRBV12-4; D might be TRBD2 (5 bases). V lost 3 bases and J 4 bases, leaving 10 bases between the germline ends. The CDR3 sequence is 13 residues long. DNA for the CDR3: TGTGCCAGCAGTTTGGTAGGGAGTTACGAGCAGTACTTC. This sequence encodes CASSLVGSYEQYF.

This clone showed up just a few times. The genes are TRBV3-1 (or the pseudogene TRBV3-2) and TRBJ1-1, with D perhaps TRBD1 (5 bases). The CDR3 contains 15 residues. Germline CDR1 LGHDT, CDR2 YNNKEL (reference sequence). V shed 4 bases and J shed 1 base, with 13 bases lying between them. CDR3 nucleotides: TGTGCCAGCAGCCCGACACGAACAGGGAACACTGAAGCTTTCTTT. Translating it yields CASSPTRTGNTEAFF.

The chain links TRBV4-1 to TRBJ2-7, with 8 bases matching TRBD1. Germline values: CDR1 MGHRA, CDR2 YSYEKL. The CDR3 is 15 residues long. V lost 0 bases and J lost 1; bases outside the gene matches: 2. The CDR3 nucleotides read TGCGCCAGCAGCCAAGACAGGGGGCTGTCCTACGAGCAGTACTTC. Its translation is CASSQDRGLSYEQYF.

V is TRBV9 and J is TRBJ2-1; 11 bases align to TRBD2. The CDR3 covers 15 residues. Trimming removed 0 bases from V and 6 bases from J; junction bases left unmatched: 2. Per the germline V gene, CDR1 is SGDLS and CDR2 is YYNGEE. The CDR3 sequence: CASSVVAGGPNEQFF. CDR3 nucleotides: TGTGCCAGCAGCGTAGTAGCGGGGGGGCCCAATGAGCAGTTCTTC.

V and J are TRBV5-1 and TRBJ2-1; 7 nucleotides match TRBD2. Germline CDR1 and CDR2: SGHRS and YFSETQ. The CDR3 is made up of 15 amino acids. Trimming at V came to 4 bases and at J to 15 bases, leaving 19 bases not matched to a gene. The CDR3 sequence is CASSPQGGSRGLGFF. The CDR3 DNA reads TGCGCCAGCAGCCCCCAGGGCGGGAGTCGTGGGTTGGGGTTCTTC.

The chain joins TRBV15 to TRBJ2-7, with 13 bases that match TRBD2. This CDR3 contains 16 residues. The ends lost 1 base at V and 0 bases at J; junction bases unmatched: 0. CDR1 and CDR2 from the germline V gene are LNHNV and YYDKDF (reference sequence). In DNA form, the CDR3 reads TGTGCCACCAGCAGAGGACTAGCGGGAGGCTCCTACGAGCAGTACTTC. Translating it yields CATSRGLAGGSYEQYF. The full variable domain, rest sourced from reference TRBV15 and TRBJ2-7, is DAMVIQNPRYQVTQFGKPVTLSCSQTLNHNVMYWYQQKSSQAPKLLFHYYDKDFNNEADTPDNFQSRRPNTSFCFLDIRSPGLGDTAMYLCATSRGLAGGSYEQYFGPGTRLTVT.

The chain is built from TRBV20-1 and TRBJ2-3; 16 bases are shared with TRBD2. CDR3 length equals 18 residues. Germline V gene data show CDR1 as DFQATT and CDR2 as SNEGSKA (reference sequence). With 4 bases clipped from V and 1 base from J, the junction kept 8 bases outside the gene matches. In DNA form, the CDR3 reads TGCAGTGCTAATGACCCGGGACTAGCGGGGGGGGGCACAGATACGCAGTATTTT. It codes for CSANDPGLAGGGTDTQYF.

This sequence joins TRBV28 and TRBJ2-1; TRBD1 is a possible D gene (8 bases). Trimming left V 6 bases short and J 1 base short, with 22 bases between. Germline V gene lookup returns CDR1 MDHEN and CDR2 SYDVKM. The CDR3 loop spans 18 amino acids. The CDR3 DNA sequence: TGTGCCAGCAGCCTCGGACAGGGAGGGGTTGGATCCTACAATGAGCAGTTCTTC. Encoded protein: CASSLGQGGVGSYNEQFF.

The gene calls are TRBV18 and TRBJ1-5; 10 bases align to TRBD1. The CDR3 extends over 15 amino acids. Germline-derived CDR1 and CDR2 are KGHSH and LQKENI. Trimming removed 3 bases from V and 5 bases from J; junction bases left unmatched: 4. As DNA, the CDR3 is TGTGCCAGCTCACCGACAGGGGGCGGCGATCAGCCCCAGCATTTT. It codes for CASSPTGGGDQPQHF.

The chain recombines TRBV5-1 with TRBJ2-7; the match to TRBD1 covers 9 bases. Germline CDR1 is SGHRS and CDR2 is YFSETQ. Trimming removed 2 bases from V and 7 bases from J; junction bases left unmatched: 7. This CDR3 region has 14 residues. The CDR3 nucleotides are TGCGCCAGCAGCTTACAGGGGGCGCCGCAGGAGCAGTACTTC. The encoded protein is CASSLQGAPQEQYF.

The chain employs TRBV6-6 and TRBJ1-1; 9 bases fit TRBD1. The V gene end was trimmed by 5 bases and the J gene end by 8 bases; junction bases not matched to a gene: 6. Germline V lookup: CDR1 MNHNY, CDR2 SVGAGI (reference sequence). CDR3 length equals 13 residues. The CDR3, as DNA: TGTGCCAGCAGTGCGGACAGGGGCGCCGAAGCTTTCTTT. Its translation is CASSADRGAEAFF.